This record looks at one T cell receptor (beta chain) sequence and its context. The antigen is unknown. The sample originates from a study of CXCR3-negative and CXCR3-positive naive CD8 T cells. Study-wide results and limits: In CXCR3-positive naive cells, the TRB CDR3s were more hydrophobic than in CXCR3-negative naive cells.

UMI labels and 5' RACE were used to prepare the TRB cDNA libraries. TCRdb reanalyzed the 5' RACE reads, giving one entry per CDR3 protein sequence and no DNA. This repertoire comprises under 150,000 distinct CDR3 sequences; its ten largest clones make up around 0.41%. Sequencing input: naive CXCR3+ CD8+ T cells from blood. Subset here: CD45RO-CCR7+CD27+CD95- naive CD8+ T cells expressing CXCR3 (TNR3+). This TCR was recovered from a human donor in good health. Some clones in this sample may be carry-over from other donors' samples.

The CDR3: CASSLAPGTNTGELFF. The V gene is TRBV12-3 or TRBV12-4, the J gene TRBJ2-2. The CDR3 sequence is 16 residues long.